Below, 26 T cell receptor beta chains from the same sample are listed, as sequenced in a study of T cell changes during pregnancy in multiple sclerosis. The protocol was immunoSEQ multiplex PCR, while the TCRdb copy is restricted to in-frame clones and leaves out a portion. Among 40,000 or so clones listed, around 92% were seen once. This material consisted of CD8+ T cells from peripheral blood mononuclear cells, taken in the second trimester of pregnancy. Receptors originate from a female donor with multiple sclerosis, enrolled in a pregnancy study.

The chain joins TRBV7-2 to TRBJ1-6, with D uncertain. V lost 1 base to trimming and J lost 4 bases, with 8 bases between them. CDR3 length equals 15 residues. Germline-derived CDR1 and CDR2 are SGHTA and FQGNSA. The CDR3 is CASSLEQLYNSPLHF. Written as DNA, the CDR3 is TGTGCCAGCAGCTTAGAACAGCTGTATAATTCACCCCTCCACTTT.

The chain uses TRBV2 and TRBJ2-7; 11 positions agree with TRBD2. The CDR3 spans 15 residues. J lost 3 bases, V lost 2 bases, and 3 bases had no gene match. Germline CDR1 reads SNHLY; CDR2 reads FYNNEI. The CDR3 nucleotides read TGTGCCAGCAGTGAAACTAGCGGGAGCGTCTACGAGCAGTACTTC. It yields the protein CASSETSGSVYEQYF.

The CDR3, as DNA: TGTGCCAGCAGCCGAACGGGGGGTTGGAATGAGCAGTTCTTC. Amino acids: CASSRTGGWNEQFF. The chain recombines TRBV7-3 with TRBJ2-1, with TRBD2 matching 7 bases. The V gene end was trimmed by 5 bases and the J gene end by 7 bases; junction bases not matched to a gene: 8. Germline-derived CDR1 and CDR2 are SGHTA and FQGTGA. CDR3 size: 14 residues.

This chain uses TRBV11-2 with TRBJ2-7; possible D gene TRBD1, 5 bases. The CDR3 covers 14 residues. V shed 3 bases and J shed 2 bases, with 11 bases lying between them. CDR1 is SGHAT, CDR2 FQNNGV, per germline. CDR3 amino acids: CASSFGAGTYEQYF. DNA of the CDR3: TGTGCCAGCAGCTTTGGGGCCGGCACCTACGAGCAGTACTTC. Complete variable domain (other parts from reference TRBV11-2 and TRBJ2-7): EAGVAQSPRYKIIEKRQSVAFWCNPISGHATLYWYQQILGQGPKLLIQFQNNGVVDDSQLPKDRFSAERLKGVDSTLKIQPAKLEDSAVYLCASSFGAGTYEQYFGPGTRLTVT.

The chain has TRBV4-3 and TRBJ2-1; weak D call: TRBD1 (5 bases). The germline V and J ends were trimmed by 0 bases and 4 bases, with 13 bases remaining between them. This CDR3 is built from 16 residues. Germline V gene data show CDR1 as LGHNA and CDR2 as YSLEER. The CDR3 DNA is TGCGCCAGCAGCCAAGAGGTTCAGGGAAGGTACAATGAGCAGTTCTTC. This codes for CASSQEVQGRYNEQFF.

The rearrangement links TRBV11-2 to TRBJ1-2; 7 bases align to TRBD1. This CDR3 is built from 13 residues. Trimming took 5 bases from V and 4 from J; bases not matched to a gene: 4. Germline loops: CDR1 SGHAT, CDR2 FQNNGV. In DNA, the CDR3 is TGTGCCAGCAGCCTGGGACAGATCTATGGCTACACCTTC. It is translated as CASSLGQIYGYTF.

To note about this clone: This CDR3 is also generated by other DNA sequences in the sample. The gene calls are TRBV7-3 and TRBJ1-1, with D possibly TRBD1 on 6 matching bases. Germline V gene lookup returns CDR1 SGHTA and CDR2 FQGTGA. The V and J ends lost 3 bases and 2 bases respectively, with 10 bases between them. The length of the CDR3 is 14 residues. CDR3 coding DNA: TGTGCCAGCAGCTTGGGACAAGGAAACACTGAAGCTTTCTTT. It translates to CASSLGQGNTEAFF. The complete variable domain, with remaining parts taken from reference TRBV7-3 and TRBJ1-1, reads GAGVSQTPSNKVTEKGKYVELRCDPISGHTALYWYRQSLGQGPEFLIYFQGTGAADDSGLPNDRFFAVRPEGSVSTLKIQRTERGDSAVYLCASSLGQGNTEAFFGQGTRLTVV.

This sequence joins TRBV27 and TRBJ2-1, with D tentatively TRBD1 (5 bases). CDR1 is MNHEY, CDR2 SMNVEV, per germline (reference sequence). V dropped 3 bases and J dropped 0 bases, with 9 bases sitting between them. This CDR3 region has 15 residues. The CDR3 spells CASSFRDSSYNEQFF. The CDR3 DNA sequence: TGTGCCAGCAGTTTTCGAGACAGCTCCTACAATGAGCAGTTCTTC.

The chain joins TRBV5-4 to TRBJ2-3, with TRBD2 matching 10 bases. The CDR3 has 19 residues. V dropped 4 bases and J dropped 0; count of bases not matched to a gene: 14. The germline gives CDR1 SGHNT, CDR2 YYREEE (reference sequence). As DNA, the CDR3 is TGTGCCAGCAGCCCACAGGGAATTGGACTAGCGGCAAGCACAGATACGCAGTATTTT. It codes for CASSPQGIGLAASTDTQYF.

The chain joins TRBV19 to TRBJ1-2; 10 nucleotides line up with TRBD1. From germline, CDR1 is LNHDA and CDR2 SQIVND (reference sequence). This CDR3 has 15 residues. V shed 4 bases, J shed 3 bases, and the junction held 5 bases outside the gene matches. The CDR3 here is CASSRDRGLDYGYTF. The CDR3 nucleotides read TGTGCCAGTAGTAGGGACAGGGGACTTGACTATGGCTACACCTTC.

As DNA, the CDR3 is TGTGCCAGCAGCTTAGCGGGGGCCCACCAAGAGACCCAGTACTTC. Amino acids: CASSLAGAHQETQYF. The chain carries TRBV7-3 and TRBJ2-5; maybe TRBD2 (7 bases). The V gene's germline CDR1 is SGHTA and CDR2 FQGTGA. The CDR3 has 15 amino acids. Trimming cost V 2 bases and J 0 bases, with 10 bases left between them.

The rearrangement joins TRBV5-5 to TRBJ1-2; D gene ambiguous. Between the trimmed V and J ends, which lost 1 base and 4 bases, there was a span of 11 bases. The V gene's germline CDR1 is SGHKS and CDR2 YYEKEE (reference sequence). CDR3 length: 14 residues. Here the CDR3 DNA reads TGTGCCAGCAGCTTGTCCCACAGCATCTATGGCTACACCTTC. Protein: CASSLSHSIYGYTF. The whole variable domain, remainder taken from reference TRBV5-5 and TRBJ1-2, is DAGVTQSPTHLIKTRGQQVTLRCSPISGHKSVSWYQQVLGQGPQFIFQYYEKEERGRGNFPDRFSARQFPNYSSELNVNALLLGDSALYLCASSLSHSIYGYTFGSGTRLTVV.

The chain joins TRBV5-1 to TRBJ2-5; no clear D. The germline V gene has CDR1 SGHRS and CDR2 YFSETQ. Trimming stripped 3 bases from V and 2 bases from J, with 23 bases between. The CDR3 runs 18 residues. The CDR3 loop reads CASSYLSVVDYLQETQYF. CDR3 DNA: TGCGCCAGCAGCTACCTTTCGGTCGTCGATTACTTACAAGAGACCCAGTACTTC. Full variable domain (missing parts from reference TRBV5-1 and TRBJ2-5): KAGVTQTPRYLIKTRGQQVTLSCSPISGHRSVSWYQQTPGQGLQFLFEYFSETQRNKGNFPGRFSGRQFSNSRSEMNVSTLELGDSALYLCASSYLSVVDYLQETQYFGPGTRLLVL.

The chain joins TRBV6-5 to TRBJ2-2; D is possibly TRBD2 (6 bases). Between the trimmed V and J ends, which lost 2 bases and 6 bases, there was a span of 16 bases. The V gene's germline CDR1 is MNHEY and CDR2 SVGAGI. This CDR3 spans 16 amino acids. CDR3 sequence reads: CASSYVGGGPPGELFF. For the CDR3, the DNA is TGTGCCAGCAGTTACGTTGGGGGAGGCCCGCCCGGGGAGCTGTTTTTT.

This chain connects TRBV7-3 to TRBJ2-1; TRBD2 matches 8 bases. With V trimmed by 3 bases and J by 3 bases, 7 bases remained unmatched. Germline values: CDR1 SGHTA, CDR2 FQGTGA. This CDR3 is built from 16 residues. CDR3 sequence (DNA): TGTGCCAGCAGCTTCGCGGCGGGGGGCAACTACAATGAGCAGTTCTTC. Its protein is CASSFAAGGNYNEQFF.

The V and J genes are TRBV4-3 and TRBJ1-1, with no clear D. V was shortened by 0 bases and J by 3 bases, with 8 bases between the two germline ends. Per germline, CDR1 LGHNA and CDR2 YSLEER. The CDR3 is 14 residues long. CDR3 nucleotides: TGCGCCAGCAGCCAAGAGGGAGTCTACACTGAAGCTTTCTTT. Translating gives CASSQEGVYTEAFF.

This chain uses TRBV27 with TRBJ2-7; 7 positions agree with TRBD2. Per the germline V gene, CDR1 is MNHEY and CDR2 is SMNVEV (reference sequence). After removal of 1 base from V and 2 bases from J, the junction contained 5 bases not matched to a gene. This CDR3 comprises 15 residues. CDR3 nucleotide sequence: TGTGCCAGCAGTTTATGGGCGGGAGTAACCTACGAGCAGTACTTC. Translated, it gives CASSLWAGVTYEQYF.

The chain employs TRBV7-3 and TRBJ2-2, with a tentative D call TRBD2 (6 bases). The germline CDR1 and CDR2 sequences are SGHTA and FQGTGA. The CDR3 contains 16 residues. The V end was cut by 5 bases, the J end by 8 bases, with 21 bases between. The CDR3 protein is CASSPRAGGFVGELFF. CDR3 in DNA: TGTGCCAGCAGCCCCCGGGCCGGGGGTTTCGTGGGGGAGCTGTTTTTT.

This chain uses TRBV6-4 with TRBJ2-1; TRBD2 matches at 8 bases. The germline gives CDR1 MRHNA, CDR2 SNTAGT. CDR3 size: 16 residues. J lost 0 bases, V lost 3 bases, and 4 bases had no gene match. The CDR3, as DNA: TGTGCCAGCAGTGATCTAGCGGGTAGCTCCTACAATGAGCAGTTCTTC. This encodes CASSDLAGSSYNEQFF.

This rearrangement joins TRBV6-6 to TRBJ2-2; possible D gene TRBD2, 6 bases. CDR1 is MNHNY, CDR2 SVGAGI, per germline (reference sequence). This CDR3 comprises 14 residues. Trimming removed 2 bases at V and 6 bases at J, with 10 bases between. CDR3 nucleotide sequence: TGTGCCAGCAGTTACCCGGGGGACGCCGGGGAGCTGTTTTTT. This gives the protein CASSYPGDAGELFF.

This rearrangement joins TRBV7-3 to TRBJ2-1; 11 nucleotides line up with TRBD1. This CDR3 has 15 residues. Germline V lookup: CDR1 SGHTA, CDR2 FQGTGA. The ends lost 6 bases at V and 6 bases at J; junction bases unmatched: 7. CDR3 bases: TGTGCCAGCAGTTACGGACAGGGGGCTGTCAATGAGCAGTTCTTC. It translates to CASSYGQGAVNEQFF.

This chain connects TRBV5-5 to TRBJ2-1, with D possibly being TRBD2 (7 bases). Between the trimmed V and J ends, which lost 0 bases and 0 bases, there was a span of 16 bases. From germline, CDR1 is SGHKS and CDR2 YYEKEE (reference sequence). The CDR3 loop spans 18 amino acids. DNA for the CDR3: TGTGCCAGCAGCTTGGTAGGGGGGCGGGAGAGCTCCTACAATGAGCAGTTCTTC. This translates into CASSLVGGRESSYNEQFF.

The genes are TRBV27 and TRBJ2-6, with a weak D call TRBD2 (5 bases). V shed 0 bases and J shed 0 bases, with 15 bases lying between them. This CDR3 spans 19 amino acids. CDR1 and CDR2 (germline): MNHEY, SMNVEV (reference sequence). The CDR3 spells CASSLSASLFYSGANVLTF. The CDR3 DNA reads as TGTGCCAGCAGTTTATCCGCTAGCCTTTTCTACTCTGGGGCCAACGTCCTGACTTTC.

CDR3 DNA sequence: TGTGCCAGCAGGGGCCCTTTTACAGCCACCGGGGAGCTGTTTTTT. Its protein is CASRGPFTATGELFF. V usage is TRBV5-6 and J usage is TRBJ2-2; no definite D call. CDR1 is SGHDT, CDR2 YYEEEE, per germline. Trimming shortened V by 5 bases and J by 4 bases, and 15 bases separated the two germline ends. This CDR3 has 15 residues.

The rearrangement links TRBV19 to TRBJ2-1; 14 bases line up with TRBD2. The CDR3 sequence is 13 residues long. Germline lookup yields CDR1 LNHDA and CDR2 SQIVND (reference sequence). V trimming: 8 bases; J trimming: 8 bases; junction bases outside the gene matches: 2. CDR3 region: CASRLAGGDEQFF. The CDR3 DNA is TGTGCCAGTCGACTAGCGGGAGGGGATGAGCAGTTCTTC.

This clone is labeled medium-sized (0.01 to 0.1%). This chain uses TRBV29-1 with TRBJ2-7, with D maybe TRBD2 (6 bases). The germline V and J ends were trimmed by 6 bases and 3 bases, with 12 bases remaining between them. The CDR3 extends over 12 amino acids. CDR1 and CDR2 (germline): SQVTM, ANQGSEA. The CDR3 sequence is CSVELRDYEQYF. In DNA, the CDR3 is TGCAGCGTCGAGTTGCGGGACTACGAGCAGTACTTC.